This entry lists 32 T cell receptor beta chains sequenced from one sample in a study of T cells in Graves' hyperthyroidism and ophthalmopathy. TCR beta CDR3 sequences were amplified from RNA transcripts. First-round RT-PCR targeting the TCR CDR3 was performed with the HTBI primer set. TCRdb independently ran MiXCR on the multiplex PCR reads; one entry per CDR3 protein. This sample carries about 210,000 distinct CDR3 sequences, roughly 17% of them seen once, and the ten largest clones take under 65%. Sequenced input: blood. These receptors were obtained from a man aged 50 to 60 with Graves' hyperthyroidism.

The genes are TRBV30 and TRBJ2-1, with D tentatively TRBD1 (5 bases). From germline, CDR1 is GTSNPN and CDR2 SVGIG (reference sequence). CDR3 length equals 12 residues. The ends were cut back, 4 bases at V and 2 bases at J, with 6 bases in the middle. The CDR3 spells CAWKGPYNEQFF. CDR3 in DNA: TGTGCCTGGAAGGGGCCCTACAATGAGCAGTTCTTC.

At least ten counts were recorded for this clonotype. This chain links TRBV5-1 with TRBJ2-4; TRBD2 aligns across 7 bases. This CDR3 region has 16 residues. CDR1 is SGHRS, CDR2 YFSETQ, per germline. Unmatched junction bases numbered 6, after V lost 0 bases and J lost 3 bases. The CDR3 sequence: CASSLGGSGVKNIQYF. The CDR3 DNA reads TGCGCCAGCAGCTTGGGCGGGAGTGGCGTCAAAAACATTCAGTACTTC.

The chain is built from TRBV20-1 and TRBJ2-5, with 8 bases that match TRBD1. The V gene's germline CDR1 is DFQATT and CDR2 SNEGSKA (reference sequence). The junction had 8 bases not matched to a gene; V was cut back by 6 bases and J by 2 bases. The CDR3 contains 14 residues. The CDR3 coding sequence is TGCAGTGCAATAGACAGGGGAAATCAAGAGACCCAGTACTTC. Encoded protein: CSAIDRGNQETQYF.

The chain joins TRBV5-1 to TRBJ2-7, with 10 positions matching TRBD2. V was clipped by 4 bases and J by 7 bases; unmatched bases: 11. The CDR3 extends over 15 amino acids. CDR1 is SGHRS, CDR2 YFSETQ, per germline. The CDR3 region has the DNA TGCGCCAGCAGCGATACCGGGACTAGCGAGGCGGAGCAGTACTTC. Translated, it gives CASSDTGTSEAEQYF.

This clonotype turned up a few times. The rearrangement joins TRBV2 to TRBJ2-2, with 10 bases fitting TRBD2. There are 18 residues in the CDR3. CDR1 is SNHLY, CDR2 FYNNEI, per germline. The junction had 11 bases not matched to a gene; V was cut back by 5 bases and J by 2 bases. The CDR3 sequence is CASSLRETSGTNTGELFF. The DNA of the CDR3 is TGTGCCAGCAGTCTTAGGGAAACTAGCGGGACCAACACCGGGGAGCTGTTTTTT.

In this sample, this clonotype turned up many times. The J gene is TRBJ1-1, the V gene TRBV28; 8 bases fit TRBD1. The CDR3 length is 13 residues. V lost 5 bases, J lost 7 bases, and 6 bases stayed unmatched. Looked up from germline, CDR1 is MDHEN and CDR2 is SYDVKM. CDR3 in DNA: TGTGCCAGCAGTCCCAGGGGGCTCGTTGAAGCTTTCTTT. Protein sequence: CASSPRGLVEAFF. The full variable domain, completed using reference TRBV28 and TRBJ1-1, is DVKVTQSSRYLVKRTGEKVFLECVQDMDHENMFWYRQDPGLGLRLIYFSYDVKMKEKGDIPEGYSVSREKKERFSLILESASTNQTSMYLCASSPRGLVEAFFGQGTRLTVV.

The J gene is TRBJ2-3, the V gene TRBV2, with 15 bases lining up with TRBD2. Germline assignment: CDR1 SNHLY and CDR2 FYNNEI. This CDR3 comprises 16 residues. J gave up 1 base and V 5 bases, and 1 base lay outside the gene matches. The CDR3 DNA is TGTGCCAGCAGTTGGACTAGCGGGAGGGGCACAGATACGCAGTATTTT. The encoded protein is CASSWTSGRGTDTQYF.

V gene TRBV10-3 combines with J gene TRBJ2-7, with 11 bases matching TRBD2. The CDR3 is 16 residues long. V gave up 5 bases and J gave up 0 bases; unmatched junction bases: 6. Germline loops: CDR1 ENHRY, CDR2 SYGVKD. This CDR3 is CAISSPTSGTSYEQYF. The DNA of the CDR3 is TGTGCCATCAGTAGCCCGACTAGCGGGACCTCCTACGAGCAGTACTTC.

This sequence joins TRBV7-9 and TRBJ1-2; the D gene is possibly TRBD1 (6 bases). Germline V gives CDR1 SEHNR, CDR2 FQNEAQ (reference sequence). CDR3 size: 16 residues. V lost 0 bases and J 2 bases, leaving 13 bases between the germline ends. The CDR3 loop is CASSLAGGPRNYGYTF. The CDR3 DNA is TGTGCCAGCAGCTTAGCTGGGGGCCCGAGGAACTATGGCTACACCTTC. Full variable domain (missing parts from reference TRBV7-9 and TRBJ1-2): DTGVSQNPRHKITKRGQNVTFRCDPISEHNRLYWYRQTLGQGPEFLTYFQNEAQLEKSRLLSDRFSAERPKGSFSTLEIQRTEQGDSAMYLCASSLAGGPRNYGYTFGSGTRLTVV.

The chain has TRBV6-1 and TRBJ2-7, with 8 bases identical to TRBD2. The CDR3 totals 15 residues. With V trimmed by 0 bases and J by 3 bases, 4 bases remained unmatched. Germline V CDR1 and CDR2: MNHNS, SASEGT. The CDR3 reads CASSEAGLAGYEQYF. In DNA, the CDR3 is TGTGCCAGCAGTGAAGCGGGGCTAGCGGGCTACGAGCAGTACTTC.

This clonotype was seen more than once but under ten times. The chain is built from TRBV28 and TRBJ1-1; no firm D call. The CDR3 covers 11 residues. Trimming cost V 6 bases and J 7 bases, with 9 bases left between them. The germline V gene encodes CDR1 MDHEN and CDR2 SYDVKM. The CDR3: CASRALFEAFF. CDR3 in DNA: TGTGCCAGCAGGGCCCTATTTGAAGCTTTCTTT.

This clonotype has ten or more counts. This chain connects TRBV20-1 to TRBJ2-3; D is possibly TRBD2 (6 bases). CDR1 and CDR2 (germline): DFQATT, SNEGSKA (reference sequence). The CDR3 runs to 16 residues. V lost 0 bases and J 8 bases, leaving 21 bases between the germline ends. The CDR3 region has the DNA TGCAGTGCTAGAGATTTCGGGAGTGGGTTTCTGGGTACGCAGTATTTT. Translating it yields CSARDFGSGFLGTQYF.

This clonotype was observed a handful of times. V usage is TRBV7-9 and J usage is TRBJ2-5; 7 bases map to TRBD1. J lost 5 bases, V lost 1 base, and 4 bases had no gene match. CDR1 is SEHNR and CDR2 is FQNEAQ in the germline V gene (reference sequence). The CDR3 covers 14 residues. In nucleotides, the CDR3 is TGTGCCAGCAGCTTAGGACAGGGCTGGGAGACCCAGTACTTC. Translating gives CASSLGQGWETQYF. Full variable domain (outside the CDR3, taken from reference TRBV7-9 and TRBJ2-5): DTGVSQNPRHKITKRGQNVTFRCDPISEHNRLYWYRQTLGQGPEFLTYFQNEAQLEKSRLLSDRFSAERPKGSFSTLEIQRTEQGDSAMYLCASSLGQGWETQYFGPGTRLLVL.

At least ten counts were recorded for this clonotype. CDR3 region: CASSRDPTSYNEQFF. The CDR3 DNA follows: TGTGCCAGCAGCCGTGACCCCACCTCCTACAATGAGCAGTTCTTC. The J gene is TRBJ2-1, the V gene TRBV3-1; D not certain. This CDR3 region has 15 residues. V was cut by 4 bases and J by 0 bases, with 10 bases left in between. Per the germline V gene, CDR1 is LGHDT and CDR2 is YNNKEL (reference sequence).

With regard to this clonotype: This CDR3 is missing its conserved last phenylalanine or tryptophan, likely due to a read error. The chain carries TRBV7-9 and TRBJ1-2, with 7 bases lining up with TRBD1. CDR1 SEHNR and CDR2 FQNEAQ come from the germline V gene (reference sequence). The CDR3 is 16 amino acids. The junction had 13 bases not matched to a gene; V was cut back by 5 bases and J by 4 bases. Here the CDR3 reads CASSPLGKQGTYGYTS. The CDR3 nucleotides are TGTGCCAGCAGCCCCCTGGGCAAACAGGGGACCTATGGCTACACCTCC.

V and J are TRBV7-2 and TRBJ1-6; 7 positions agree with TRBD1. The CDR3 consists of 14 residues. With V trimmed by 5 bases and J by 6 bases, 4 bases remained unmatched. The germline CDR1 and CDR2 sequences are SGHTA and FQGNSA. The CDR3 DNA follows: TGTGCCAGCAGCCGGGACAGAATTAATTCACCCCTCCACTTT. Translating gives CASSRDRINSPLHF.

This clonotype was seen more than once but under ten times. The V call is TRBV20-1, the J call TRBJ2-1, with D tentatively TRBD2 (6 bases). The CDR3 runs 15 residues. Germline V CDR1 and CDR2: DFQATT, SNEGSKA (reference sequence). The V end was cut by 5 bases, the J end by 9 bases, with 23 bases between. As DNA, the CDR3 is TGCAGTGCTCCGTTAATAAGCGGGTGGGGCGGTGAGCAGTTCTTC. Translating it yields CSAPLISGWGGEQFF.

At least ten counts were recorded for this clonotype. This chain joins TRBV29-1 and TRBJ1-1; maybe TRBD1 (6 bases). Trimming pared 6 bases from V and 0 bases from J, leaving 11 bases between. This CDR3 has 13 amino acids. Germline lookup yields CDR1 SQVTM and CDR2 ANQGSEA. The CDR3 loop reads CSVTDRLNTEAFF. In DNA form, the CDR3 reads TGCAGCGTAACCGACAGGCTGAACACTGAAGCTTTCTTT.

This clonotype was seen a few times. One base away lies a much larger clone, so this may be a sequencing read error. The genes are TRBV6-2 or TRBV6-3 and TRBJ2-1; 7 nucleotides align to TRBD2. The length of the CDR3 is 16 residues. Germline V gene lookup returns CDR1 MNHEY and CDR2 SVGEGT. CDR3 protein: CASSYSLADSHNEQFF. The CDR3 nucleotides read TGTGCCAGCAGTTACTCGCTAGCGGACTCCCACAATGAGCAGTTCTTC.

In the case of this clonotype: Being one base from a much bigger clone, this may be a read error. V gene TRBV5-1 combines with J gene TRBJ2-2; 8 bases are shared with TRBD2. The germline V gene encodes CDR1 SGHRS and CDR2 YFSETQ. V lost 3 bases to trimming and J lost 3 bases; unmatched junction nucleotides: 7. CDR3 size: 16 residues. CDR3 DNA sequence: TGCGCCAGCAGCTCTACTAGCGGTACGGACACCGGGGAGCTGTTTTTT. Translating gives CASSSTSGTDTGELFF.

This clonotype was seen a few times. The V call is TRBV24-1, the J call TRBJ2-3, with a weak D call TRBD2 (5 bases). V lost 3 bases and J 3 bases, leaving 9 bases between the germline ends. This CDR3 contains 14 residues. Germline CDR1 reads KGHDR; CDR2 reads SFDVKD. Here the CDR3 reads CATSDPGETDTQYF. The CDR3 DNA follows: TGTGCCACCAGTGATCCCGGGGAAACAGATACGCAGTATTTT.

This clonotype showed up just a few times. The V and J genes are TRBV28 and TRBJ1-5, with TRBD1 matching over 7 bases. With V trimmed by 6 bases and J by 7 bases, 3 bases remained unmatched. Germline V gene lookup returns CDR1 MDHEN and CDR2 SYDVKM. CDR3 length: 12 amino acids. In nucleotides, the CDR3 is TGTGCCAGCAGGACAGGGAAACAGCCCCAGCATTTT. Its translation is CASRTGKQPQHF.

The V gene is TRBV7-9, the J gene TRBJ2-5, with TRBD2 matching 13 bases. With V trimmed by 4 bases and J by 3 bases, 8 bases remained unmatched. The CDR3 is 17 amino acids. Per the germline V gene, CDR1 is SEHNR and CDR2 is FQNEAQ (reference sequence). The CDR3, as DNA: TGTGCCAGCAGCTATTGGACTAGCGGGAGAAGGAAAGAGACCCAGTACTTC. Protein product: CASSYWTSGRRKETQYF.

The sample holds many counts of this clonotype. The V call is TRBV7-3, the J call TRBJ2-7, with 7 positions matching TRBD2. Germline loops: CDR1 SGHTA, CDR2 FQGTGA. V was clipped by 8 bases and J by 5 bases; unmatched bases: 15. The CDR3 covers 15 residues. CDR3 DNA sequence: TGTGCCAGCTGTTATAAGGCGGGAGTTCAACACGAGCAGTACTTC. Translating it yields CASCYKAGVQHEQYF. The full variable domain, rest sourced from reference TRBV7-3 and TRBJ2-7, is GAGVSQTPSNKVTEKGKYVELRCDPISGHTALYWYRQSLGQGPEFLIYFQGTGAADDSGLPNDRFFAVRPEGSVSTLKIQRTERGDSAVYLCASCYKAGVQHEQYFGPGTRLTVT.

V gene TRBV3-1 combines with J gene TRBJ2-3, with 11 bases lining up with TRBD2. Germline CDR1 LGHDT, CDR2 YNNKEL (reference sequence). The CDR3 covers 13 residues. The V gene end was trimmed by 8 bases and the J gene end by 8 bases; junction bases not matched to a gene: 6. The CDR3, as DNA: TGTGCCAGCGGTCTAGCGGGAGGCGGTACGCAGTATTTT. Translating gives CASGLAGGGTQYF.

The rearrangement joins TRBV4-3 to TRBJ2-1; TRBD1 aligns across 7 bases. This CDR3 has 13 amino acids. Germline V gives CDR1 LGHNA, CDR2 YSLEER. J gave up 9 bases and V 3 bases, and 5 bases lay outside the gene matches. The chain's CDR3 is CASSHGQAGEQFF. The CDR3 bases are TGCGCCAGCAGCCATGGACAGGCCGGTGAGCAGTTCTTC.

Worth noting for this clonotype: Just one base apart from a much larger clone, this may be a read error. CDR3 in amino acids: CTSWGGTEAFF. CDR3 DNA sequence: TGTACCAGCTGGGGTGGTACTGAAGCTTTCTTT. The genes are TRBV28 and TRBJ1-1; no reliable D call. This CDR3 has 11 residues. CDR1 and CDR2 (germline): MDHEN, SYDVKM.

To note about this clonotype: This CDR3 is missing its conserved last phenylalanine or tryptophan, likely due to a read error. This chain connects TRBV10-3 to TRBJ2-1; D is perhaps TRBD2 (6 bases). Per germline, CDR1 ENHRY and CDR2 SYGVKD. This CDR3 spans 15 amino acids. The V and J ends lost 2 bases and 7 bases respectively, with 15 bases between them. The CDR3: CAISEPRSSGNEQFL. DNA for the CDR3: TGTGCCATCAGTGAGCCCCGAAGTAGCGGTAATGAGCAGTTCCTC.

The V and J genes are TRBV20-1 and TRBJ1-2; D might be TRBD1 (5 bases). CDR1 and CDR2 (germline): DFQATT, SNEGSKA (reference sequence). Trimming stripped 7 bases from V and 8 bases from J, with 5 bases between. The CDR3 spans 8 residues. The CDR3 coding sequence is TGCAGTGGGGGCGGCTACACCTTC. Translating gives CSGGGYTF.

This clonotype was recorded many times. The chain recombines TRBV27 with TRBJ2-7, with D possibly matching TRBD1 (5 bases). CDR1 MNHEY and CDR2 SMNVEV come from the germline V gene (reference sequence). The V end was cut by 6 bases, the J end by 2 bases, with 14 bases between. The length of the CDR3 is 14 residues. CDR3 in DNA: TGTGCCAGCAGCCCCTCAGGGTTAGCCTACGAGCAGTACTTC. This codes for CASSPSGLAYEQYF.

The J gene is TRBJ2-1, the V gene TRBV5-6; the D gene could be TRBD1 or TRBD2 (5 bases each). The CDR3 loop spans 13 amino acids. V lost 4 bases to trimming and J lost 8 bases, with 13 bases between them. Germline values: CDR1 SGHDT, CDR2 YYEEEE. This CDR3 reads CASSRDVWDEQFF. The CDR3 DNA follows: TGTGCCAGCAGCAGGGACGTGTGGGATGAGCAGTTCTTC. Drawing the rest from reference TRBV5-6 and TRBJ2-1, the complete variable domain is DAGVTQSPTHLIKTRGQQVTLRCSPKSGHDTVSWYQQALGQGPQFIFQYYEEEERQRGNFPDRFSGHQFPNYSSELNVNALLLGDSALYLCASSRDVWDEQFFGPGTRLTVL.

On this clonotype itself: Relative to the germline gene, one junction end is altered; a read error may explain this. The rearrangement uses TRBV15 and TRBJ1-1; unclear D gene. Germline CDR1 reads LNHNV; CDR2 reads YYDKDF (reference sequence). CDR3 length: 13 amino acids. The CDR3: CVTSRESYTEAFF. CDR3 DNA: TGTGTCACCAGCAGAGAGAGTTACACTGAAGCTTTCTTT. The full variable domain, completed using reference TRBV15 and TRBJ1-1, is DAMVIQNPRYQVTQFGKPVTLSCSQTLNHNVMYWYQQKSSQAPKLLFHYYDKDFNNEADTPDNFQSRRPNTSFCFLDIRSPGLGDTAMYLCVTSRESYTEAFFGQGTRLTVV.